The clone carrying this T cell receptor beta chain was observed a few times. Its antigen is still unknown. This entry is derived from a study of beta chain features in type 1 diabetes. Expressed TCRB transcripts were sequenced because the isolated RNA had all been reverse transcribed beforehand. Produced via immunoSEQ multiplex PCR; TCRdb's table is partial and in-frame only. The sample carries around 250,000 clones, 13% to 15% recorded once. V was clipped by 9 bases and J by 2 bases, with 14 bases between them. Germline-derived CDR1 and CDR2 are LNHDA and SQIVND (reference sequence). The CDR3 loop spans 14 amino acids. General study findings and limits: TCRB repertoires of naive, central memory and Treg cells appeared more similar among patients than among healthy donors. PCR might favor shorter templates, equally in patients and controls.

A sort by CD45RO/CCR7/CD25/CD127/CD95/CD27 yielded CD4+ naive, central memory, regulatory and stem cell-like memory cells. The TCR originated in a woman aged 40 to 49 in good health. This chain uses TRBV19 with TRBJ1-3, with a tentative D call TRBD1 (6 bases). The sequenced sample consisted of naive CD4+ T cells from blood. CDR3 in amino acids: CASNRAPAGNTIYF. The CDR3 DNA reads TGTGCCAGCAACAGGGCGCCCGCTGGAAACACCATATATTTT.